Following are 9 T cell receptor beta chains from one sample sequenced in a study of cytomegalovirus exposure and HLA in healthy donors. The PCR was carried out with 60 Vbeta primers and 13 Jbeta primers. The assay was immunoSEQ multiplex PCR, and TCRdb's table has in-frame clones only and misses some. Found here are about 210,000 clones, roughly 79% of them singletons; the top ten hold over 1.5%. Source material: PBMCs. The source is a male donor in good health and CMV-seronegative.

This clone was seen more than once but under ten times. CDR3 in amino acids: CASRTDNQPQHF. The CDR3 nucleotides are TGTGCCAGCAGGACAGACAATCAGCCCCAGCATTTT. V and J are TRBV6-1 and TRBJ1-5; a weak D match, TRBD1 (5 bases). In germline, CDR1 is MNHNS, CDR2 SASEGT. Trimming took 6 bases from V and 3 from J, leaving 6 bases between them. This CDR3 is built from 12 residues.

This chain connects TRBV2 to TRBJ1-2; 11 bases agree with TRBD1. This CDR3 comprises 17 residues. Per germline, CDR1 SNHLY and CDR2 FYNNEI. After removal of 3 bases from V and 4 bases from J, the junction contained 10 bases not matched to a gene. The CDR3 DNA is TGTGCCAGCAGTGACCGGGACAGGGGGTGGATCGGCTATGGCTACACCTTC. Translated, it gives CASSDRDRGWIGYGYTF.

In this sample, this clone turned up once. The chain joins TRBV27 to TRBJ2-6, with D unresolved. CDR1 is MNHEY, CDR2 SMNVEV, per germline (reference sequence). The CDR3 has 16 residues. The V end lost 5 bases, the J end lost 0 bases, and 11 bases lay between the germline ends. CDR3 sequence reads: CASSPAHYSGANVLTF. Written as DNA, the CDR3 is TGTGCCAGCAGTCCCGCTCACTACTCTGGGGCCAACGTCCTGACTTTC.

The chain couples TRBV14 to TRBJ2-2, with D possibly being TRBD1 (5 bases). The germline V and J ends were trimmed by 6 bases and 5 bases, with 10 bases remaining between them. Germline-derived CDR1 and CDR2 are SGHDN and FVKESK. CDR3 size: 13 residues. CDR3: CASSFRVTGELFF. The CDR3 coding sequence is TGTGCCAGCAGTTTCAGGGTGACCGGGGAGCTGTTTTTT.

V is TRBV7-8 and J is TRBJ2-7; 7 bases match TRBD1. The CDR3 runs to 14 residues. V lost 4 bases and J lost 8; bases outside the gene matches: 11. Per germline, CDR1 SGHVS and CDR2 FQNEAQ. The CDR3 region has the DNA TGTGCCAGCAGCTCCGGGACAGTACTCCCCCAGCAGTACTTC. Translation: CASSSGTVLPQQYF. The complete variable domain, with remaining parts taken from reference TRBV7-8 and TRBJ2-7, reads GAGVSQSPRYKVAKRGQDVALRCDPISGHVSLFWYQQALGQGPEFLTYFQNEAQLDKSGLPSDRFFAERPEGSVSTLKIQRTQQEDSAVYLCASSSGTVLPQQYFGPGTRLTVT.

The rearrangement joins TRBV9 to TRBJ1-1; D might be TRBD1 (6 bases). The V and J ends lost 0 bases and 1 base respectively, with 13 bases between them. The germline V gene has CDR1 SGDLS and CDR2 YYNGEE. The CDR3 consists of 16 residues. DNA for the CDR3: TGTGCCAGCAGCGTAGAACCGGGACACCCGAACACTGAAGCTTTCTTT. Its protein is CASSVEPGHPNTEAFF.

The chain recombines TRBV7-9 with TRBJ2-2; D is perhaps TRBD2 (6 bases). This CDR3 is built from 15 residues. CDR1 SEHNR and CDR2 FQNEAQ come from the germline V gene (reference sequence). Trimming shortened V by 6 bases and J by 0 bases, and 11 bases separated the two germline ends. The CDR3 loop is CASRNSGANTGELFF. Here the CDR3 DNA reads TGTGCCAGCAGGAATAGCGGTGCGAACACCGGGGAGCTGTTTTTT.

The V and J genes are TRBV7-9 and TRBJ2-7, with 7 nucleotides matching TRBD1. V lost 4 bases and J lost 4; bases outside the gene matches: 10. Germline-derived CDR1 and CDR2 are SEHNR and FQNEAQ (reference sequence). The CDR3 is made up of 15 amino acids. The CDR3 loop is CASSSDRESLYEQYF. In DNA form, the CDR3 reads TGTGCCAGCAGCTCCGACAGGGAATCCCTTTACGAGCAGTACTTC.

This clone was detected only a few times. The V gene is TRBV5-1, the J gene TRBJ1-1; no clear D gene. The V gene lost 4 bases and the J gene lost 0 bases, with 4 bases spanning the gap. The V gene's germline CDR1 is SGHRS and CDR2 YFSETQ. The CDR3 is 12 residues long. CDR3 sequence: CASSTVNTEAFF. CDR3 nucleotide sequence: TGCGCCAGCAGCACAGTGAACACTGAAGCTTTCTTT. Drawing the rest from reference TRBV5-1 and TRBJ1-1, the complete variable domain is KAGVTQTPRYLIKTRGQQVTLSCSPISGHRSVSWYQQTPGQGLQFLFEYFSETQRNKGNFPGRFSGRQFSNSRSEMNVSTLELGDSALYLCASSTVNTEAFFGQGTRLTVV.